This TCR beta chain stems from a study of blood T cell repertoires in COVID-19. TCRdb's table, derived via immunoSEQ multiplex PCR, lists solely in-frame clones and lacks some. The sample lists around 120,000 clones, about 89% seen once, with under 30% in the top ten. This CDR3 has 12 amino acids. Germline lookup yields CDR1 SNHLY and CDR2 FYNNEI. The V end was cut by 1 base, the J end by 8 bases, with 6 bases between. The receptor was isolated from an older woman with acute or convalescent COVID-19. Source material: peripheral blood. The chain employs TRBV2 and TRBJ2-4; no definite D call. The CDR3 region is CASSEDNDIQYF. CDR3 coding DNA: TGTGCCAGCAGTGAAGACAATGACATTCAGTACTTC. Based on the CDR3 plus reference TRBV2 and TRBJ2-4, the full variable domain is EPEVTQTPSHQVTQMGQEVILRCVPISNHLYFYWYRQILGQKVEFLVSFYNNEISEKSEIFDDQFSVERPDGSNFTLKIRSTKLEDSAMYFCASSEDNDIQYFGAGTRLSVL.